This T cell receptor beta chain stems from a study of T cell repertoires in ileal Crohn's disease (dated by TCRdb to the late 2010s). General notes on the study: The median duration of disease was 7.9 years, and at the time of surgery approximately 34% of patients were active smokers. Roughly half of the patients were given postoperative therapy, with 11 receiving thiopurines and 15 to 20 receiving anti-TNF agents. TCR repertoire analysis was performed in about 59 Crohn's disease patients drawn from a prospective multicentre cohort. A Rutgeerts score above i0 was used to define endoscopic postoperative recurrence. A total of around 150 mucosal samples from 60 or so patients were sequenced, collected from several sites on the surgical specimen as well as at postoperative endoscopy. All patients had surgery for a complication: stricturing disease in around 60% and penetrating disease in roughly 39%. The study was conducted in parallel with a multicentre cohort that was designed to identify predictors of early endoscopic recurrence following ileocolonic resection. Study-wide conclusions, independent of this receptor: A significantly higher proportion of clonal expansions was observed in active smokers at surgery than in non-smokers (approximately 28% vs 17%, p=0.02). Higher high-frequency clone percentages at surgery were associated with endoscopic recurrence; all patients with clonality above 26.8% (18/57) had recurrence. Mucosal CD4 and CD8 T cells were sorted and sequenced only in a subgroup of patients, whose size was not stated. Compared with CD4 T cells, sorted CD8 T cells contained more high-frequency clones, which suggests that the mucosal expansions were mostly CD8.

The library was prepared using the immunoSEQ multiplex PCR assay. Adaptive Biotechnology amplified CDR3 regions from genomic DNA with a two-step multiplex PCR that controlled for amplification bias. Primers covering every V and J gene segment were used in the first PCR, while barcodes and Illumina adapters were added in the second PCR. CDR3 libraries were sequenced using an Illumina instrument. The authors' analysis ran thus. The analysis drew on both the pipelines supplied by the vendor and custom analysis of the raw data in R/Bioconductor running R version 3.3.0. Clonality, ranging from 0 to 1, was calculated as the inverse of the normalised Shannon entropy of all productive clones. High-frequency clones were defined as the share of the repertoire occupied by the top 100 clones, with only clones passing a 95% confidence test being retained. Repertoire diversity was measured with the Simpson index, and overlap between samples was measured with the Morisita-Horn index. TCRdb retrieved this table from immuneACCESS and kept in-frame rearrangements only. Not all clones are present; in checked studies, unresolved V genes account for under half, and no reason is known for the remainder. V and J calls and clone size are copied from that table; D and trimming were computed from the DNA. The sample table records around 5,800 clones; roughly 90% of these occur just once. Together, the top ten hold roughly 0.83% of the sample.

About this clone: Its antigen remains undetermined. Per-nucleotide qualities are absent, and no much larger clonotype sits a single base away.

Before cell sorting, lamina propria lymphocytes from surgical specimens were separated using a Ficoll-hypaque gradient. Eligible patients were adults with ileal or ileocolonic Crohn's disease who had an indication for ileocolonic resection. CD4 and CD8 T cells were sorted using a BD FACSAria III, with a mean purity above 98%. The CDR3 covers 14 residues, taking in both the cysteine and the phenylalanine. The only DNA kept is the CDR3, 42 bases in frame from the first base. The germline V gene (reference sequence) supplies CDR1 SEHNR and CDR2 FQNEAQ. The V end loses 3 bases and the J end loses 2 bases, and a stretch of 9 bases separates them.

The sample was CD4+ T cells from ileum. This sequence was found in an adult with Crohn's disease. Some clones in this sample may be carry-over from other donors' samples. The rearranged segments are TRBV7-9 and TRBJ2-3; a weak D assignment points to TRBD1 (5 bases agree). The DNA reads TGTGCCAGCAGCTTGGCCAGGGACACAGATACGCAGTATTTT. Translation gives CASSLARDTDTQYF.